Listed below are T cell receptor beta chains from one sample, sequenced in a study of vaccination and CD4 T cells after COVID-19. TCRdb re-derived calls from the PCR reads in MiXCR, one entry per CDR3 protein. The table has about 12,000 distinct CDR3 sequences, roughly half seen once. No antigen has been identified for these receptors. The sequenced sample was CD4+ T cells from blood, cultured in vitro. These receptors came from a human donor who had recovered from COVID-19. Each CDR3 is given with its conserved first and last residue. The D gene is left open where the match is weak. The size field is filled for only some rows; it gives once, few, many or a size class.

TRBV5-1	TRBD1	14	TRBJ2-7	NA	CASSFTGQGYEQYF	TGCGCCAGCAGCTTCACGGGACAGGGCTACGAGCAGTACTTC
TRBV6-5	NA	19	TRBJ2-2	NA	CASSYPKKQQAANTGELFF	TGTGCCAGCAGTTACCCAAAGAAACAGCAAGCCGCGAACACCGGGGAGCTGTTTTTT
TRBV6-2/TRBV6-3	TRBD2	13	TRBJ2-3	NA	CASSPWGGRTQYF	TGTGCCAGCAGCCCATGGGGCGGGAGGACGCAGTATTTT
TRBV20-1	NA	13	TRBJ1-5	few	CSASESGNQPQHF	TGCAGTGCTAGTGAGTCAGGCAATCAGCCCCAGCATTTT
TRBV7-2	NA	14	TRBJ2-3	NA	CASSSPLTRNTQYF	TGTGCCAGCAGCTCCCCATTAACCAGGAATACGCAGTATTTT
TRBV20-1	TRBD2	16	TRBJ2-5	NA	CSARDIPGGGQETQYF	TGCAGTGCTAGAGATATACCGGGGGGAGGGCAAGAGACCCAGTACTTC
TRBV10-3	TRBD1	16	TRBJ2-5	NA	CAISDNEGTDQETQYF	TGTGCCATCAGTGATAACGAAGGGACAGACCAAGAGACCCAGTACTTC
TRBV7-2	NA	13	TRBJ2-7	NA	CASSLATSYEQYF	TGTGCCAGCAGCTTAGCGACCTCCTACGAGCAGTACTTC
TRBV19	NA	12	TRBJ1-1	few	CASSIGQFEAFF	TGTGCCAGTAGTATCGGGCAATTTGAAGCTTTCTTT
TRBV18	TRBD1	14	TRBJ2-5	NA	CASSPDRGTETQYF	TGTGCCAGCTCGCCCGACAGGGGTACGGAGACCCAGTACTTC
TRBV24-1	NA	13	TRBJ2-3	NA	CATSAAGTDTQYF	TGTGCCACCAGTGCGGCTGGCACAGATACGCAGTATTTT
TRBV7-2	TRBD1	18	TRBJ1-4	NA	CASSWGTSPRGTNEKLFF	TGTGCCAGCAGCTGGGGGACTTCCCCCAGGGGGACTAATGAAAAACTGTTTTTT
TRBV20-1	NA	14	TRBJ2-2	few	CSASWSAASGELFF	TGCAGTGCTAGCTGGTCCGCTGCCTCCGGGGAGCTGTTTTTT
TRBV20-1	TRBD2	16	TRBJ2-4	NA	CSAREYRRGGGNIQYF	TGCAGTGCTAGAGAGTATCGTCGGGGCGGGGGAAACATTCAGTACTTC
TRBV6-1	TRBD1	16	TRBJ2-2	NA	CASSQIRTGNTGELFF	TGTGCCAGCAGTCAAATAAGGACAGGGAACACCGGGGAGCTGTTTTTT
TRBV9	TRBD2	19	TRBJ2-2	NA	CASSTGLAGGTRVTGGLFF	TGTGCCAGCAGCACCGGACTAGCGGGAGGCACGAGAGTCACCGGGGGGCTGTTTTTT
TRBV20-1	TRBD2	17	TRBJ2-1	NA	CSARGTAGGSSYNEQFF	TGCAGTGCTAGAGGTACAGCGGGAGGGAGCTCCTACAATGAGCAGTTCTTC
TRBV20-1	NA	12	TRBJ2-7	NA	CSASGSKYEQYF	TGCAGTGCTAGCGGGAGCAAGTACGAGCAGTACTTC
TRBV20-1	TRBD1	14	TRBJ2-5	few	CSARVQGVPETQYF	TGCAGTGCTAGAGTTCAGGGGGTTCCGGAGACCCAGTACTTC
TRBV27	NA	13	TRBJ2-7	NA	CASRRQDLYEQYF	TGTGCCAGCAGAAGACAGGACCTCTACGAGCAGTACTTC
TRBV19	TRBD1	16	TRBJ2-7	NA	CASSSLDRNRVYEQYF	TGTGCCAGTAGTTCCCTGGACAGGAACAGAGTCTACGAGCAGTACTTC
TRBV9	NA	13	TRBJ1-2	NA	CASSVGPGHGYTF	TGTGCCAGCAGCGTAGGGCCAGGCCATGGCTACACCTTC
TRBV7-2	NA	15	TRBJ2-1	NA	CASRPTSKGYNEQFF	TGTGCCAGCAGACCGACTAGTAAGGGCTACAATGAGCAGTTCTTC
TRBV7-2	TRBD1	15	TRBJ2-3	few	CASSLVGQGTDTQYF	TGTGCCAGCAGCTTAGTTGGACAGGGGACAGATACGCAGTATTTT
TRBV10-1	NA	14	TRBJ2-7	NA	CASSDSGASYEQYF	TGCGCCAGCAGTGACTCGGGGGCCTCCTACGAGCAGTACTTC
TRBV20-1	NA	13	TRBJ2-7	NA	CSARDSRAYEQYF	TGCAGTGCTCGGGACTCCCGGGCCTACGAGCAGTACTTC
TRBV6-1	NA	11	TRBJ2-7	few	CASSELYEQYF	TGTGCCAGCAGTGAACTCTACGAGCAGTACTTC
TRBV7-9	TRBD1	15	TRBJ2-2	NA	CASSPGQGNTGELFF	TGTGCCAGCAGCCCGGGACAGGGTAACACCGGGGAGCTGTTTTTT
TRBV20-1	TRBD2	16	TRBJ2-1	NA	CSARKTTSGERNEQFF	TGCAGTGCTAGGAAAACGACTAGCGGGGAGCGCAATGAGCAGTTCTTC
TRBV10-3	NA	20	TRBJ2-6	NA	CAISESLILHGRSGANVLTF	TGTGCCATCAGTGAGTCTCTTATACTTCATGGCCGCTCTGGGGCCAACGTCCTGACTTTC
TRBV19	NA	18	TRBJ1-1	large	CASSTIRSGFSMNTEAFF	TGTGCCAGTAGTACCATCCGTTCGGGTTTTTCTATGAACACTGAAGCTTTCTTT
TRBV19	NA	12	TRBJ1-1	NA	CASSQVATEAFF	TGTGCCAGTTCACAGGTTGCGACTGAAGCTTTCTTT
TRBV20-1	NA	15	TRBJ1-5	few	CSARDPGRLNQPQHF	TGCAGTGCTAGAGATCCCGGACGGCTCAATCAGCCCCAGCATTTT
TRBV7-2	NA	14	TRBJ2-3	NA	CASSLVNSGDTQYF	TGTGCCAGCAGCTTAGTGAATAGCGGTGATACGCAGTATTTT
TRBV19	TRBD1	15	TRBJ1-5	once	CASSIPDRVNRPQHF	TGTGCCAGTAGTATTCCCGACAGGGTCAATCGGCCCCAGCATTTT
TRBV4-1	NA	16	TRBJ1-6	few	CASSLRPSAANSPLHF	TGCGCCAGCAGCCTCCGCCCCTCAGCGGCTAATTCACCCCTCCACTTT
TRBV10-3	TRBD2	15	TRBJ2-1	NA	CAISDEAGVRNEQFF	TGTGCCATCAGTGATGAAGCGGGAGTACGCAATGAGCAGTTCTTC
TRBV20-1	NA	14	TRBJ1-5	few	CSARGAGNNQPQHF	TGCAGTGCTAGAGGGGCAGGCAACAATCAGCCCCAGCATTTT
TRBV19	NA	15	TRBJ2-1	NA	CASSRIEAGGNEQFF	TGTGCCAGTAGTCGGATCGAGGCCGGCGGCAATGAGCAGTTCTTC
TRBV20-1	NA	15	TRBJ2-7	few	CSASRTERSKGEQYF	TGCAGTGCTAGCCGCACTGAGCGGAGTAAGGGGGAGCAGTACTTC
TRBV7-8	NA	17	TRBJ1-3	large	CASSSSRGGGNGNTIYF	TGTGCCAGCAGCTCCTCACGTGGTGGGGGGAATGGAAACACCATATATTTT
TRBV29-1	NA	14	TRBJ2-3	NA	CSVVGVGRTDTQYF	TGCAGCGTTGTTGGGGTGGGGCGCACAGATACGCAGTATTTT
TRBV7-6	TRBD1	14	TRBJ2-7	NA	CASSIGTGEYEQYF	TGTGCCAGCAGCATCGGGACAGGAGAGTACGAGCAGTACTTC
TRBV5-1	NA	17	TRBJ1-3	NA	CASSLGRQLGSGNTIYF	TGCGCCAGCAGCTTGGGCCGTCAACTCGGGTCTGGAAACACCATATATTTT
TRBV2	NA	13	TRBJ2-5	NA	CASRGRGRETQYF	TGTGCCAGCAGGGGCCGGGGGAGGGAGACCCAGTACTTC
TRBV7-8	NA	14	TRBJ2-1	NA	CASSLAVSHNEQFF	TGTGCCAGCAGCTTAGCGGTCAGCCACAATGAGCAGTTCTTC
TRBV7-9	TRBD2	16	TRBJ2-1	NA	CASSPRTSGSPNEQFF	TGTGCCAGCAGCCCTCGGACTAGCGGGAGTCCCAATGAGCAGTTCTTC
TRBV5-1	NA	15	TRBJ2-3	NA	CASSLGQISTDTQYF	TGCGCCAGCAGCTTGGGCCAGATCTCCACAGATACGCAGTATTTT
TRBV25-1	TRBD2	14	TRBJ2-2	few	CASSGTSDTGELFF	TGTGCCAGCAGTGGGACTAGCGACACCGGGGAGCTGTTTTTT
TRBV20-1	NA	13	TRBJ1-5	NA	CSARGSEAQPQHF	TGCAGTGCTAGAGGGTCAGAGGCTCAGCCCCAGCATTTT